What follows describes a single T cell receptor (beta chain). No antigen is known for it. V was cut by 4 bases and J by 8 bases, with 15 bases left in between. The germline V gene has CDR1 SGHRS and CDR2 YFSETQ. This CDR3 contains 14 residues. One entry per CDR3 protein, called by TCRdb with MiXCR from the 5' RACE reads. The sample contains roughly 93,000 distinct CDR3 sequences, 8% to 13% of which appear only once. This sample stems from a study of early T cells in non-severe SARS-CoV-2 infection. Overall study results and limits: VDJdb matching favored anti-spike CD8 responses, missing private and CD4 specificities.

The rearrangement links TRBV5-1 to TRBJ1-4; the D is unclear. The sequenced material came from whole blood. The TCR comes from an adult who was a healthcare worker with PCR-confirmed SARS-CoV-2 infection or an uninfected control (not recorded which). CDR3 nucleotides: TGCGCCAGCAGCCCCGGCCGAGGCCGCGAAAAACTGTTTTTT. This gives the protein CASSPGRGREKLFF.